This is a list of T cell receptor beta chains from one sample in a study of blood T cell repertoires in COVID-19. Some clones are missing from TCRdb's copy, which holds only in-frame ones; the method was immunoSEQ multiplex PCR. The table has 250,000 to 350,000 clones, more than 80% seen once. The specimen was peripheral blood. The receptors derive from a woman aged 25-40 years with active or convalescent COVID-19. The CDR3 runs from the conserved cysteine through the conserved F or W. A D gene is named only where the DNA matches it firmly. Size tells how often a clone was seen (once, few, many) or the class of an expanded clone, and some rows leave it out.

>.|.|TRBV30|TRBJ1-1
CAWCALPNTEAFF
TGTGCCTGGTGTGCTCTCCCGAACACTGAAGCTTTCTTT
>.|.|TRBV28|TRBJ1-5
CASSPYRAGNQPQHF
TGTGCCAGCAGCCCCTATCGCGCGGGGAATCAGCCCCAGCATTTT
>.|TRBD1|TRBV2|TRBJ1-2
CASSEGQYYGYTF
TGTGCCAGCAGTGAGGGACAGTACTATGGCTACACCTTC
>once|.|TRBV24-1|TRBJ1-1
CATSDFNRVANTEAFF
TGTGCCACCAGTGACTTTAACAGGGTGGCGAACACTGAAGCTTTCTTT
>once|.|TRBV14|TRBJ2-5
CASSQTGKVETQYF
TGTGCCAGCAGCCAAACAGGGAAAGTAGAGACCCAGTACTTC
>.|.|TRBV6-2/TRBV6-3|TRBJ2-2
CASSPSQGGTGELFF
TGTGCCAGCAGTCCCTCCCAGGGAGGAACCGGGGAGCTGTTTTTT
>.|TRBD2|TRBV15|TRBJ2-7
CATSRGGEQYF
TGTGCCACCAGTCGGGGGGGCGAGCAGTACTTC
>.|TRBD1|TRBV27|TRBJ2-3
CASNRQGTDTQYF
TGTGCCAGCAACCGACAGGGAACAGATACGCAGTATTTT
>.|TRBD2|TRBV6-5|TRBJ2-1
CASSYSASGGRNEQFF
TGTGCCAGCAGTTACTCGGCTAGCGGGGGCCGCAATGAGCAGTTCTTC
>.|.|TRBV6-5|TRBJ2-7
CASSQFYEQYF
TGTGCCAGCAGTCAATTCTACGAGCAGTACTTC
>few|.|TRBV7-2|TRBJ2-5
CATQQGPGGQETQYF
TGTGCCACACAACAGGGCCCCGGGGGGCAAGAGACCCAGTACTTC
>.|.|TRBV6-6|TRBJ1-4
CASSYTGFNEKLFF
TGTGCCAGCAGTTATACGGGATTCAATGAAAAACTGTTTTTT
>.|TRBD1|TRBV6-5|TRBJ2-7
CASKGTGLISYEQYF
TGTGCCAGCAAGGGGACAGGGTTAATTAGCTATGAGCAGTACTTC
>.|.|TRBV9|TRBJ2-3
CASSPRLSDTQYF
TGTGCCAGCAGCCCCAGACTTTCAGATACGCAGTATTTT
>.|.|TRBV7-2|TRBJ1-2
CASSSSQEHYGYTF
TGTGCCAGCAGCTCCTCCCAGGAACACTATGGCTACACCTTC
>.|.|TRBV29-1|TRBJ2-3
CSAGSSTDTQYF
TGCAGCGCCGGGTCCTCCACAGATACGCAGTATTTT
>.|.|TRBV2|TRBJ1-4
CASSADSGSNEKLFF
TGTGCCAGCAGTGCGGACAGTGGGTCTAATGAAAAACTGTTTTTT
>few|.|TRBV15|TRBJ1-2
CATSRDRGDGYGYTF
TGTGCCACCAGCAGAGATCGGGGGGACGGCTATGGCTACACCTTC
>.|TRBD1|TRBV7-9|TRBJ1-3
CASSLRTGDNSGNTIYF
TGTGCCAGCAGCTTACGGACAGGGGACAACTCTGGAAACACCATATATTTT
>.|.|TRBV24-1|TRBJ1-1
CATSGEQGGSTEAFF
TGTGCCACCAGTGGCGAACAGGGAGGGAGCACTGAAGCTTTCTTT
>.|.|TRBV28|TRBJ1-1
CASSLAGGTEAFF
TGTGCCAGCAGTTTAGCGGGGGGCACTGAAGCTTTCTTT
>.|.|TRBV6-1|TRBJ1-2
CASSDAGQPIYGYTF
TGTGCCAGCAGTGACGCAGGTCAGCCGATCTATGGCTACACCTTC
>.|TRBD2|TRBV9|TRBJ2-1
CASSVERGEQFF
TGTGCCAGCAGCGTCGAGCGGGGGGAGCAGTTCTTC
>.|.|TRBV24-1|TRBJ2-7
CATSDGGLTYEQYF
TGTGCCACCAGTGACGGGGGGCTCACCTACGAGCAGTACTTC
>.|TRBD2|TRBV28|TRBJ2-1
CATTSGGRNEQFF
TGTGCCACGACTAGCGGGGGACGCAATGAGCAGTTCTTC
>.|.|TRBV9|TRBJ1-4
CASSVGSGEGEKLFF
TGTGCCAGCAGCGTAGGATCGGGGGAGGGGGAAAAACTGTTTTTT
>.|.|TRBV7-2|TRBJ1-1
CASSFRVTEAFF
TGTGCCAGCAGCTTCAGGGTAACTGAAGCTTTCTTT
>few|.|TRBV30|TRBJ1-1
CAWSLGGAVQAAFF
TGTGCCTGGAGCCTCGGGGGGGCTGTACAAGCGGCTTTCTTT
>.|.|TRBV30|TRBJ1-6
CAWNQGINSPLHF
TGTGCCTGGAATCAGGGAATAAATTCACCCCTCCACTTT
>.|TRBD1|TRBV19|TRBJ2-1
CASSTGQGRNEQFF
TGTGCCAGTAGTACGGGACAGGGAAGAAATGAGCAGTTCTTC
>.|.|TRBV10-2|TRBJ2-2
CASEEWSTGELFF
TGCGCCAGCGAGGAATGGTCCACCGGGGAGCTGTTTTTT
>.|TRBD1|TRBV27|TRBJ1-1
CASSLWTGGNRNTEAFF
TGTGCCAGCAGTTTGTGGACAGGGGGTAACCGGAACACTGAAGCTTTCTTT
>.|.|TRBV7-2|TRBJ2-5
CASSLDTNRVETQYF
TGTGCCAGCAGCTTAGATACGAATAGAGTGGAGACCCAGTACTTC
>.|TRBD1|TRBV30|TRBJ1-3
CAWKTGGSGNTIYF
TGTGCCTGGAAAACAGGGGGCTCTGGAAACACCATATATTTT
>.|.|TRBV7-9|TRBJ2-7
CASSPAGRAYEQYF
TGTGCCAGCAGCCCCGCGGGCCGAGCCTACGAGCAGTACTTC
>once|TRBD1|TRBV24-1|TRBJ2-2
CATSDLVRGRRELFF
TGTGCCACCAGTGATTTAGTCAGGGGGCGCCGGGAGCTGTTTTTT
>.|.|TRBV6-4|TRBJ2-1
CASSDSSGSYNEQFF
TGTGCCAGCAGTGACTCTAGCGGCTCCTACAATGAGCAGTTCTTC
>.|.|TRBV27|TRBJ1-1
CASAMGWQGGTEAFF
TGTGCCAGCGCGATGGGGTGGCAGGGCGGCACTGAAGCTTTCTTT
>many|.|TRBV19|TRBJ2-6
CASSMDSGSGANVLTF
TGTGCCAGTAGTATGGATTCAGGCTCTGGGGCCAACGTCCTGACTTTC
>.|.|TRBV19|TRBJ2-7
CASSIASRSSREQYF
TGTGCCAGTAGTATAGCATCCAGGTCCAGTCGCGAGCAGTACTTC
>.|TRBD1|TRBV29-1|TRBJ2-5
CSVAGTGEFRETQYF
TGCAGCGTTGCCGGGACAGGGGAGTTCCGAGAGACCCAGTACTTC
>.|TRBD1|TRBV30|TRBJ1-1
CASGTGGIPGAFF
TGTGCCTCTGGGACAGGGGGTATCCCGGGAGCTTTCTTT
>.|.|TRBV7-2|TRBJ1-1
CASSQAGVTTAEAFF
TGTGCCAGCAGCCAAGCGGGGGTTACCACCGCTGAAGCTTTCTTT
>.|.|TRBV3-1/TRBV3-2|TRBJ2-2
CASSEGAKGYTGELFF
TGTGCCAGCAGCGAGGGCGCTAAGGGATACACCGGGGAGCTGTTTTTT
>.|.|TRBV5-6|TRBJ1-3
CASSLHQGTFGNTIYF
TGTGCCAGCAGCTTGCATCAGGGAACTTTTGGAAACACCATATATTTT
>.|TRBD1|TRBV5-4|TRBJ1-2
CASSLLGQPLGYTF
TGTGCCAGCAGCTTGCTGGGACAGCCCCTTGGCTACACCTTC
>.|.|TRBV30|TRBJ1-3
CAWSVGQHGGNTIYF
TGTGCCTGGAGTGTTGGGCAGCACGGTGGAAACACCATATATTTT
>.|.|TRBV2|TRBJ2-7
CASSERGEEYEQYF
TGTGCCAGCAGTGAGCGGGGAGAGGAATACGAGCAGTACTTC
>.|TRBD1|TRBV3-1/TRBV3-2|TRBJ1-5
CASSLGQGFNQPQHF
TGTGCCAGCAGCCTAGGACAGGGCTTCAATCAGCCCCAGCATTTT
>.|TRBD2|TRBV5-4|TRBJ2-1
CASSLVPAGGPNNEQFF
TGTGCCAGCAGCTTGGTCCCAGCGGGGGGCCCTAACAATGAGCAGTTCTTC
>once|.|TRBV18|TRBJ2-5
CASSPLTVQETQYF
TGTGCCAGCTCACCGTTAACAGTCCAAGAGACCCAGTACTTC
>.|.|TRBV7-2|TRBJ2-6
CASSPNRAGANVLTF
TGTGCCAGCAGCCCAAACAGGGCTGGGGCCAACGTCCTGACTTTC
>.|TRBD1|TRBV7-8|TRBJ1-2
CASSIRDREGGYTF
TGTGCCAGCAGCATACGGGACAGGGAGGGGGGCTACACCTTC
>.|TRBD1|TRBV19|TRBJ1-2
CASSPPDRAGRAGYTF
TGTGCCAGTAGTCCGCCCGACAGGGCAGGGCGCGCTGGCTACACCTTC
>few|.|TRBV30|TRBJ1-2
CAWSVPGAPGYTF
TGTGCCTGGAGTGTACCCGGTGCACCTGGCTACACCTTC
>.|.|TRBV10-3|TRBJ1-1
CAISDAGANVAFF
TGTGCCATCAGTGATGCGGGGGCTAATGTGGCTTTCTTT
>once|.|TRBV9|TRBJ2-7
CASSGYRVYEQYF
TGTGCCAGCAGCGGGTACAGGGTCTACGAGCAGTACTTC
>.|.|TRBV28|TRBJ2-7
CVVGSRLTTTF
TGTGTAGTGGGCAGCCGTCTGACGACGACATTC
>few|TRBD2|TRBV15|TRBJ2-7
CATALAGRYEQYF
TGTGCCACCGCCCTAGCGGGGAGGTACGAGCAGTACTTC
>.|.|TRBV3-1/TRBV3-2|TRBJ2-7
CASSPGVGEQYF
TGTGCCAGCAGCCCGGGGGTAGGAGAGCAGTACTTC